The 30 T cell receptor beta chains reported below all come from one sample, sequenced in a study of blood T cells in healthy people across ages. Through a sample-barcoded 5' primer and a J-beta primer mix, a second PCR was run for roughly 7 to 12 cycles. Each CDR3 protein gets one entry after TCRdb re-called the 5' RACE reads with MiXCR. Of about 1,800,000 distinct CDR3 sequences listed, roughly 28% were seen once; the top ten hold 7.7%. Material for sequencing was blood. All receptors come from a woman in her 30s in good health.

This clonotype was counted ten times or more. The chain links TRBV5-1 to TRBJ2-1; D uncertain. V lost 3 bases, J lost 9 bases, and 10 bases lay in between. Per the germline V gene, CDR1 is SGHRS and CDR2 is YFSETQ. This CDR3 spans 12 amino acids. The CDR3 loop reads CASSWERTEQFF. The CDR3 DNA sequence: TGCGCCAGCAGCTGGGAAAGAACTGAGCAGTTCTTC.

The V gene is TRBV19, the J gene TRBJ2-7; 9 nucleotides agree with TRBD2. Per germline, CDR1 LNHDA and CDR2 SQIVND (reference sequence). The CDR3 sequence is 16 residues long. Trimming cost V 8 bases and J 7 bases; bases outside gene matches: 18. The CDR3 coding sequence is TGTGCCAGTGACGGGTTAGCGGGGGCCCAATACAATGAGCAGTACTTC. This translates into CASDGLAGAQYNEQYF.

About this clonotype itself: Germline and junction disagree at one end, which may indicate a read error. The gene calls are TRBV2 and TRBJ1-4; the match to TRBD1 covers 8 bases. The CDR3 runs to 14 residues. Germline V lookup: CDR1 SNHLY, CDR2 FYNNEI. The chain's CDR3 is CASSEDRANEKRFF. The CDR3 DNA is TGTGCCAGCAGTGAGGACAGGGCTAACGAAAAACGGTTTTTT.

This clonotype appeared many times. This chain links TRBV6-5 with TRBJ2-1; D ambiguous. Looked up from germline, CDR1 is MNHEY and CDR2 is SVGAGI. V lost 0 bases to trimming and J lost 4 bases, with 10 bases between them. The CDR3 runs to 15 residues. The CDR3 DNA is TGTGCCAGCAGTTACTCCTCACCGAGATACAATGAGCAGTTCTTC. This sequence encodes CASSYSSPRYNEQFF.

In this sample, this clonotype turned up many times. This sequence joins TRBV29-1 and TRBJ2-7; the match to TRBD1 covers 7 bases. Trimming took 4 bases from V and 6 from J; bases not matched to a gene: 12. Per the germline V gene, CDR1 is SQVTM and CDR2 is ANQGSEA. This CDR3 spans 14 amino acids. CDR3 DNA sequence: TGCAGCGTTGGGCCGGGGCAGGGGGTACTCGAGCAGTACTTC. It translates to CSVGPGQGVLEQYF.

Points on this clonotype: A junction boundary mismatches the germline segment, possibly from a read error. This rearrangement joins TRBV3-1 to TRBJ2-5, with 7 bases lining up with TRBD1. There are 13 residues in the CDR3. Germline V gene lookup returns CDR1 LGHDT and CDR2 YNNKEL (reference sequence). The CDR3 sequence is CTSSQGTEEAQYF. The CDR3 DNA follows: TGTACCAGCAGCCAAGGGACAGAAGAGGCCCAGTACTTC.

This clonotype was seen more than once but under ten times. This chain joins TRBV20-1 and TRBJ2-1; 7 bases are a match to TRBD1. The germline CDR1 and CDR2 sequences are DFQATT and SNEGSKA (reference sequence). The CDR3 has 15 residues. V lost 0 bases and J lost 3; bases outside the gene matches: 5. CDR3 DNA: TGCAGTGCTAGAGAAAATAGGGGGCACTACAATGAGCAGTTCTTC. Translation: CSARENRGHYNEQFF.

Comments on this clonotype: A much bigger clone sits one base away, suggesting this may be a read error. The chain is built from TRBV29-1 and TRBJ2-5; D gene uncertain. Trimming removed 6 bases from V and 1 base from J, with 18 bases in between. CDR1 is SQVTM, CDR2 ANQGSEA, per germline. The CDR3 loop spans 15 amino acids. This chain's CDR3 is CSVRGKNKVQETQYF. The CDR3 nucleotides are TGCAGCGTCCGTGGGAAGAACAAGGTCCAAGAGACCCAGTACTTC.

A few counts support this clonotype. The chain couples TRBV12-3 or TRBV12-4 to TRBJ1-1, with TRBD1 matching 7 bases. V lost 6 bases and J lost 1; bases outside the gene matches: 11. The CDR3 has 16 amino acids. The CDR3, as DNA: TGTGCCAGCAGATCGGAAAGGGGACAGCGGAACACTGAAGCTTTCTTT. It codes for CASRSERGQRNTEAFF.

There are many counts of this clonotype. V is TRBV20-1 and J is TRBJ2-5, with a tentative D call TRBD2 (5 bases). Trimming took 0 bases from V and 10 from J, leaving 18 bases between them. This CDR3 spans 14 amino acids. Germline V gene sequence: CDR1 DFQATT, CDR2 SNEGSKA (reference sequence). This chain's CDR3 is CSARDQYTGVSQYF. The CDR3 DNA follows: TGCAGTGCTAGAGATCAGTACACCGGGGTGAGCCAGTACTTC.

Many counts were recorded for this clonotype. V gene TRBV9 combines with J gene TRBJ1-2; 7 bases are shared with TRBD1. With 4 bases clipped from V and 4 bases from J, the junction kept 10 bases outside the gene matches. Germline V gene data show CDR1 as SGDLS and CDR2 as YYNGEE. This CDR3 contains 15 residues. The CDR3 nucleotides read TGTGCCAGCAGCCCCCCTCAACGGGACAGCTATGGCTACACCTTC. Its translation: CASSPPQRDSYGYTF. The whole variable domain, filled in from reference TRBV9 and TRBJ1-2, reads DSGVTQTPKHLITATGQRVTLRCSPRSGDLSVYWYQQSLDQGLQFLIQYYNGEERAKGNILERFSAQQFPDLHSELNLSSLELGDSALYFCASSPPQRDSYGYTFGSGTRLTVV.

For this clonotype: A much larger clone differs by one base, so this may be a read error. This chain joins TRBV29-1 and TRBJ2-7; tentative D call: TRBD1 (5 bases). The CDR3 is 14 amino acids. Per the germline V gene, CDR1 is SQVTM and CDR2 is ANQGSEA. The CDR3 loop is CSVEKTGNSCEQYF. As DNA, the CDR3 is TGCAGCGTTGAAAAAACAGGTAACTCCTGCGAGCAGTACTTC.

The chain links TRBV3-1 to TRBJ2-7; D may be TRBD1 or TRBD2 (5 bases each). Looked up from germline, CDR1 is LGHDT and CDR2 is YNNKEL (reference sequence). The CDR3 spans 15 residues. The germline V and J ends were trimmed by 1 base and 2 bases, with 12 bases remaining between them. CDR3 nucleotide sequence: TGTGCCAGCAGCCAAGGTTGGGACGGGGCCTACGAGCAGTACTTC. The encoded protein is CASSQGWDGAYEQYF.

This clonotype was counted a few times. The chain has TRBV19 and TRBJ2-7, with 8 bases lining up with TRBD2. Germline loops: CDR1 LNHDA, CDR2 SQIVND (reference sequence). The CDR3 consists of 20 residues. J gave up 3 bases and V 1 base, and 20 bases lay outside the gene matches. CDR3 in amino acids: CASSIGRLGATGTRDYEQYF. The DNA of the CDR3 is TGTGCCAGTAGTATAGGTAGGCTTGGGGCAACCGGGACTAGAGACTACGAGCAGTACTTC. The full variable domain, with the rest looked up from reference TRBV19 and TRBJ2-7, is DGGITQSPKYLFRKEGQNVTLSCEQNLNHDAMYWYRQDPGQGLRLIYYSQIVNDFQKGDIAEGYSVSREKKESFPLTVTSAQKNPTAFYLCASSIGRLGATGTRDYEQYFGPGTRLTVT.

The rearrangement links TRBV4-1 to TRBJ2-2; 8 bases are shared with TRBD2. Germline CDR1 and CDR2: MGHRA and YSYEKL. After removal of 2 bases from V and 7 bases from J, the junction contained 3 bases not matched to a gene. The CDR3 extends over 14 amino acids. The CDR3 loop is CASSQTSGGGELFF. CDR3 DNA sequence: TGCGCCAGCAGCCAAACTAGCGGAGGCGGGGAGCTGTTTTTT.

In its sample, this clonotype was seen a few times. The chain recombines TRBV10-3 with TRBJ1-1; tentatively, D is TRBD1 (6 bases). Trimming removed 0 bases at V and 5 bases at J, with 13 bases between. The CDR3 contains 15 residues. The germline V gene has CDR1 ENHRY and CDR2 SYGVKD. CDR3 protein: CAISESGGPGTEAFF. The CDR3 nucleotides read TGTGCCATCAGTGAGTCCGGGGGCCCGGGGACTGAAGCTTTCTTT.

In its sample, this clonotype was seen many times. The chain employs TRBV10-3 and TRBJ2-5; no reliable D call. In germline, CDR1 is ENHRY, CDR2 SYGVKD. Trimming removed 8 bases from V and 2 bases from J, with 12 bases in between. The CDR3 is made up of 13 amino acids. For the CDR3, the DNA is TGTGCCATCTCCATGGTACCACAAGAGACCCAGTACTTC. Translating it yields CAISMVPQETQYF.

This clonotype was observed at least ten times. The V gene is TRBV12-3 or TRBV12-4, the J gene TRBJ2-1; D remains unclear. V lost 6 bases to trimming and J lost 4 bases, with 10 bases between them. The CDR3 contains 13 residues. The DNA for the CDR3 is TGTGCCAGCAGCTTCGGGCTTTACAATGAGCAGTTCTTC. Protein: CASSFGLYNEQFF.

In this sample, this clonotype turned up a few times. The chain uses TRBV7-9 and TRBJ1-2; the D gene is possibly TRBD1 (6 bases). The V end was cut by 4 bases, the J end by 8 bases, with 14 bases between. CDR3 length equals 13 residues. The V gene's germline CDR1 is SEHNR and CDR2 FQNEAQ (reference sequence). CDR3 nucleotides: TGTGCCAGCAGCTCGGACAGTTGGTCGGGCTACACCTTC. The encoded protein is CASSSDSWSGYTF.

This clonotype occurred many times. This chain connects TRBV7-6 to TRBJ2-1; no firm D call. Trimming removed 0 bases from V and 6 bases from J, with 12 bases in between. Germline V gene sequence: CDR1 SGHVS, CDR2 FNYEAQ. CDR3 length: 15 amino acids. The CDR3: CASSLASPLFNEQFF. The DNA of the CDR3 is TGTGCCAGCAGCTTAGCTTCTCCCCTGTTCAATGAGCAGTTCTTC.

This clonotype has only a few counts. A read error is possible here, since a much larger clone lies one base away. As DNA, the CDR3 is TGCAGTGCTAGCGCGGGATCCTACGAGCAGTACTTC. Its protein is CSASAGSYEQYF. V is TRBV20-1 and J is TRBJ2-7; D might be TRBD2 (6 bases). CDR1 is DFQATT and CDR2 is SNEGSKA in the germline V gene (reference sequence). The CDR3 contains 12 residues. Trimming took off 3 bases at V and 1 base at J, with 7 bases between the two ends.

This clonotype was seen more than once but under ten times. The gene calls are TRBV7-2 and TRBJ1-5; 10 bases map to TRBD1. The junction had 11 bases not matched to a gene; V was cut back by 6 bases and J by 3 bases. The CDR3 totals 17 residues. Germline lookup yields CDR1 SGHTA and CDR2 FQGNSA. The CDR3 bases are TGTGCCAGCAGGTCCGGGACAGGGGTTATGGACAATCAGCCCCAGCATTTT. Translated: CASRSGTGVMDNQPQHF. The variable domain in full, completed from reference TRBV7-2 and TRBJ1-5, reads GAGVSQSPSNKVTEKGKDVELRCDPISGHTALYWYRQSLGQGLEFLIYFQGNSAPDKSGLPSDRFSAERTGGSVSTLTIQRTQQEDSAVYLCASRSGTGVMDNQPQHFGDGTRLSIL.

V and J are TRBV20-1 and TRBJ1-4; no reliable D call. Trimming left V 2 bases short and J 0 bases short, with 7 bases between. The CDR3 covers 14 residues. Germline CDR1 reads DFQATT; CDR2 reads SNEGSKA (reference sequence). The CDR3 loop is CSARQLPTNEKLFF. DNA of the CDR3: TGCAGTGCTAGACAGCTTCCAACTAATGAAAAACTGTTTTTT.

This clonotype was recorded a few times. This chain connects TRBV5-1 to TRBJ2-1, with D possibly being TRBD1 (6 bases). The CDR3 loop spans 15 amino acids. Germline CDR1 and CDR2: SGHRS and YFSETQ. Trimming left V 2 bases short and J 6 bases short, with 15 bases between. This CDR3 reads CASSLQGGLANEQFF. CDR3 nucleotide sequence: TGCGCCAGCAGCTTACAGGGTGGGCTCGCCAATGAGCAGTTCTTC.

This clonotype was seen more than once but under ten times. V is TRBV5-5 and J is TRBJ2-5, with TRBD1 identical over 8 bases. Matching the DNA end better, TRBJ2-7 makes the J call doubtful. The CDR3 loop spans 15 amino acids. CDR1 SGHKS and CDR2 YYEKEE come from the germline V gene (reference sequence). The CDR3 DNA reads TGTGCCAGCAGCACCCGACAGGGGAGCCCCCACGAGCAGTACTTC. Translated, it gives CASSTRQGSPHEQYF.

The gene calls are TRBV29-1 and TRBJ1-2, with 7 bases identical to TRBD1. The CDR3 is made up of 12 amino acids. From germline, CDR1 is SQVTM and CDR2 ANQGSEA. The V gene end was trimmed by 4 bases and the J gene end by 7 bases; junction bases not matched to a gene: 6. The CDR3 spells CSVVFQGGGYTF. CDR3 nucleotide sequence: TGCAGCGTTGTTTTCCAGGGGGGTGGCTACACCTTC.

The chain uses TRBV5-1 and TRBJ2-7; D call uncertain. The germline V and J ends were trimmed by 4 bases and 3 bases, with 14 bases remaining between them. From germline, CDR1 is SGHRS and CDR2 YFSETQ. The CDR3 loop spans 14 amino acids. In DNA, the CDR3 is TGCGCCAGCAGCGTCGAACCGACGTACTACGAGCAGTACTTC. Translating gives CASSVEPTYYEQYF.

The sample holds many counts of this clonotype. V and J are TRBV9 and TRBJ2-3; a weak D match, TRBD2 (6 bases). V was trimmed by 0 bases and J by 3 bases, leaving 8 bases between them. From germline, CDR1 is SGDLS and CDR2 YYNGEE. CDR3 length equals 14 residues. The DNA of the CDR3 is TGTGCCAGCAGCGTAGAACTAGCAACAGATACGCAGTATTTT. Amino acid sequence: CASSVELATDTQYF.

This clonotype was found a few times. The genes are TRBV16 and TRBJ1-2, with D possibly being TRBD1 (6 bases). The CDR3 totals 14 residues. The germline V and J ends were trimmed by 2 bases and 6 bases, with 13 bases remaining between them. Looked up from germline, CDR1 is KGHSY and CDR2 is FQNENV. The CDR3 sequence: CASSQSSGGDGYTF. In DNA form, the CDR3 reads TGTGCCAGCAGCCAAAGTTCGGGGGGCGATGGCTACACCTTC.

This clonotype occurred many times. This chain links TRBV6-5 with TRBJ2-7; TRBD1 or TRBD2 may be the D gene (7 bases each). The CDR3 runs to 15 residues. Trimming removed 5 bases from V and 1 base from J, with 15 bases in between. Germline CDR1 and CDR2: MNHEY and SVGAGI. The CDR3 DNA sequence: TGTGCCAGCAGTCGACAGGGAGCGGGATCCTACGAGCAGTACTTC. Translation: CASSRQGAGSYEQYF.